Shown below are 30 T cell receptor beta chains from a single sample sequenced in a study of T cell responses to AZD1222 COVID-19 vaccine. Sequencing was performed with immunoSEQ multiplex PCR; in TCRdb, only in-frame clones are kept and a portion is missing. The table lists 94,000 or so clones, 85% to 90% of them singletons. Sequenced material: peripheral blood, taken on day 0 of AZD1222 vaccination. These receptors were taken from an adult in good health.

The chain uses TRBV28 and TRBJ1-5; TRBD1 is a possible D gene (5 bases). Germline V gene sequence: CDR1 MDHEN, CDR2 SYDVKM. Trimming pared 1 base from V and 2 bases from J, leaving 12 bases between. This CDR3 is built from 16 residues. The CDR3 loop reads CASSLSSGLGNQPQHF. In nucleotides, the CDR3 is TGTGCCAGCAGTTTATCGTCGGGACTCGGCAATCAGCCCCAGCATTTT.

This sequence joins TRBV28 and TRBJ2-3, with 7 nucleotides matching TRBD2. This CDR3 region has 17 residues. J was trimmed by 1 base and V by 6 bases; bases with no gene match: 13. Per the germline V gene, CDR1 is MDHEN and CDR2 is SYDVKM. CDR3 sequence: CASSPEGGRRGTDTQYF. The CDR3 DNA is TGTGCCAGCAGCCCAGAGGGCGGGAGAAGAGGCACAGATACGCAGTATTTT.

The CDR3 is CASSARQFGYEKLFF. CDR3 sequence (DNA): TGTGCCAGCAGCGCCCGACAGTTTGGGTATGAAAAACTGTTTTTT. V and J are TRBV9 and TRBJ1-4, with D possibly TRBD1 on 5 matching bases. Germline-derived CDR1 and CDR2 are SGDLS and YYNGEE. The CDR3 sequence is 15 residues long. The germline V and J ends were trimmed by 3 bases and 6 bases, with 15 bases remaining between them. Full variable domain (missing parts from reference TRBV9 and TRBJ1-4): DSGVTQTPKHLITATGQRVTLRCSPRSGDLSVYWYQQSLDQGLQFLIQYYNGEERAKGNILERFSAQQFPDLHSELNLSSLELGDSALYFCASSARQFGYEKLFFGSGTQLSVL.

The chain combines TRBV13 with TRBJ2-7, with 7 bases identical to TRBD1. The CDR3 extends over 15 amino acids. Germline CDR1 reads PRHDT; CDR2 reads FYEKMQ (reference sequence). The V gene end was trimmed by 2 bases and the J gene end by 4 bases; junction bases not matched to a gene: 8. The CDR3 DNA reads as TGTGCCAGCAGCTTAACCCAGAGACAGGGTTACGAGCAGTACTTC. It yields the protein CASSLTQRQGYEQYF.

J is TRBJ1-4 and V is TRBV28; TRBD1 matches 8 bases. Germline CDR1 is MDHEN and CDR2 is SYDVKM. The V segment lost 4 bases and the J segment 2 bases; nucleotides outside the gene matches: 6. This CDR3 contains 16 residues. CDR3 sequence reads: CASSSPRGRTNEKLFF. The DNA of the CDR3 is TGTGCCAGCAGTTCACCCAGGGGGCGGACTAATGAAAAACTGTTTTTT.

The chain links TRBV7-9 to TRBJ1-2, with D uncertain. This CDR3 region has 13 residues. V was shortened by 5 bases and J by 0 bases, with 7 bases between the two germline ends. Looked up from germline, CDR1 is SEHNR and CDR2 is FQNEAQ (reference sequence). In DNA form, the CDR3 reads TGTGCCAGCAGCCAGCGGGCTAACTATGGCTACACCTTC. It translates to CASSQRANYGYTF.

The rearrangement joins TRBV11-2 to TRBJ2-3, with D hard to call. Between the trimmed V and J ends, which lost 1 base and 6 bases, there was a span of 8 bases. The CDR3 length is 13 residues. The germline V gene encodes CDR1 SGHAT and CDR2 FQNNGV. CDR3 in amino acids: CASSLALTDTQYF. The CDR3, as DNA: TGTGCCAGCAGCTTAGCTCTAACCGATACGCAGTATTTT.

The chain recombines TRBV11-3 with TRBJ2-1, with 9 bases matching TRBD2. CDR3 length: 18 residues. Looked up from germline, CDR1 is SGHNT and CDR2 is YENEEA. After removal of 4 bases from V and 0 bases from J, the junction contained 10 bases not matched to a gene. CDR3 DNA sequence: TGTGCCAGCAGCTCTCGGGGGGCTAGCGGGACCTCCTACAATGAGCAGTTCTTC. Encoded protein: CASSSRGASGTSYNEQFF.

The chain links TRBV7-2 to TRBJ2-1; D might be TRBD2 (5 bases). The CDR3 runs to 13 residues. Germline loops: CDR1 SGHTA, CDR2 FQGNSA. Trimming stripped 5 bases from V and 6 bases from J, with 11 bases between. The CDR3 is CASSQKEGNEQFF. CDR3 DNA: TGTGCCAGCAGCCAAAAAGAGGGCAATGAGCAGTTCTTC.

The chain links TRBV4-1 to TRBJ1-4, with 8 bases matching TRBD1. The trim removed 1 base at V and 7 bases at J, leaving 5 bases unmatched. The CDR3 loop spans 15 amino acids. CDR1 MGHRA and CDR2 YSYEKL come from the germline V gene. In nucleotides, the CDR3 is TGCGCCAGCAGCCAAGTGCAGGGGGCTGGTGAAAAACTGTTTTTT. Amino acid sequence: CASSQVQGAGEKLFF.

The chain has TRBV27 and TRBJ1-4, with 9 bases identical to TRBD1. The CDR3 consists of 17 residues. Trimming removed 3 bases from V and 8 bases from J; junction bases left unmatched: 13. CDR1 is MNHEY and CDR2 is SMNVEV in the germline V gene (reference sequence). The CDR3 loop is CASSFLPSGTGREKLFF. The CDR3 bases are TGTGCCAGCAGTTTCCTCCCCTCCGGGACAGGGCGGGAAAAACTGTTTTTT.

The CDR3 sequence: CASSPSGGPYNEQFF. The CDR3 DNA reads as TGTGCCAGCAGCCCCTCGGGAGGGCCGTACAATGAGCAGTTCTTC. V usage is TRBV7-3 and J usage is TRBJ2-1, with 8 bases lining up with TRBD2. With 5 bases clipped from V and 4 bases from J, the junction kept 7 bases outside the gene matches. Germline-derived CDR1 and CDR2 are SGHTA and FQGTGA. This CDR3 spans 15 amino acids.

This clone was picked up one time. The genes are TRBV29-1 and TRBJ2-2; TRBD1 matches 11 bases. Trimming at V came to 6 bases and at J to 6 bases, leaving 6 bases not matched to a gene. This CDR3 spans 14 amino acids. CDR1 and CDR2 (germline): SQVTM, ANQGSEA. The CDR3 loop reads CSVRTGGAPGELFF. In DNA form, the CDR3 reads TGCAGCGTCAGGACAGGGGGCGCCCCCGGGGAGCTGTTTTTT.

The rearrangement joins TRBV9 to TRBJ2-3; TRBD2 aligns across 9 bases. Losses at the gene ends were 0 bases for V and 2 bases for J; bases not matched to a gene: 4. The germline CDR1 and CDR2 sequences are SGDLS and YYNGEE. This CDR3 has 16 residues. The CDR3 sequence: CASSVELAGNTDTQYF. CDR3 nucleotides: TGTGCCAGCAGCGTAGAGCTAGCGGGGAACACAGATACGCAGTATTTT. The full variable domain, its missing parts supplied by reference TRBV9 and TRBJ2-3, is DSGVTQTPKHLITATGQRVTLRCSPRSGDLSVYWYQQSLDQGLQFLIQYYNGEERAKGNILERFSAQQFPDLHSELNLSSLELGDSALYFCASSVELAGNTDTQYFGPGTRLTVL.

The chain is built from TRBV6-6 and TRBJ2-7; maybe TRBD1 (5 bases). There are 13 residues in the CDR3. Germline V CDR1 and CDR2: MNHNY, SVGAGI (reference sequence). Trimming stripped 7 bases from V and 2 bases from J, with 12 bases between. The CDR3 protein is CASMVQGTYEQYF. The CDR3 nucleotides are TGTGCCAGCATGGTTCAGGGAACCTACGAGCAGTACTTC.

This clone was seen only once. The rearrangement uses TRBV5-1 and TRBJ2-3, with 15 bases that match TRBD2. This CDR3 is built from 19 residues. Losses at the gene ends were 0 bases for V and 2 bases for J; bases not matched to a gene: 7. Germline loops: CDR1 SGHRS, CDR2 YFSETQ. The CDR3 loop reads CASSLAGTSGRTITDTQYF. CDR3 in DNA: TGCGCCAGCAGCTTGGCGGGGACTAGCGGGAGGACAATCACAGATACGCAGTATTTT. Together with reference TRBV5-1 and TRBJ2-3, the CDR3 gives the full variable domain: KAGVTQTPRYLIKTRGQQVTLSCSPISGHRSVSWYQQTPGQGLQFLFEYFSETQRNKGNFPGRFSGRQFSNSRSEMNVSTLELGDSALYLCASSLAGTSGRTITDTQYFGPGTRLTVL.

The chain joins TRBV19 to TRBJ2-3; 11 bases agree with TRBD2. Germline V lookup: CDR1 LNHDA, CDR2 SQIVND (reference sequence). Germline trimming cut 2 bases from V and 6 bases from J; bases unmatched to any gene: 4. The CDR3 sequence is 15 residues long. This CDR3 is CASSILAGGEDTQYF. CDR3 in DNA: TGTGCCAGTAGTATATTAGCGGGAGGGGAGGATACGCAGTATTTT.

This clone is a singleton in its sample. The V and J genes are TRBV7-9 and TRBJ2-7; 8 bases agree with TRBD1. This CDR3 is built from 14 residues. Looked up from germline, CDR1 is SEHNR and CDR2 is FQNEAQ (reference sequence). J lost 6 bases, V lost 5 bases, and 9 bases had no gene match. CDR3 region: CASSDRQGTTEQYF. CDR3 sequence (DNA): TGTGCCAGCAGCGATCGACAGGGGACAACCGAGCAGTACTTC.

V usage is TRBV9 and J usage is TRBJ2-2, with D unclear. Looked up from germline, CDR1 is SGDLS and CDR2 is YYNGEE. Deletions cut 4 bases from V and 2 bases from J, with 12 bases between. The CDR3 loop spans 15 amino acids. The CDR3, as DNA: TGTGCCAGCAGCCCCCGAGAGCGAAACACCGGGGAGCTGTTTTTT. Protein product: CASSPRERNTGELFF.

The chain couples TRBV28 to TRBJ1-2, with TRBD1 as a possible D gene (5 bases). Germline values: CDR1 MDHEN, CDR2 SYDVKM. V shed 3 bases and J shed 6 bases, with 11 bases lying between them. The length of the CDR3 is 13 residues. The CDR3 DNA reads TGTGCCAGCAGTTTTAGGGGCCCCAATGGCTACACCTTC. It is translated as CASSFRGPNGYTF.

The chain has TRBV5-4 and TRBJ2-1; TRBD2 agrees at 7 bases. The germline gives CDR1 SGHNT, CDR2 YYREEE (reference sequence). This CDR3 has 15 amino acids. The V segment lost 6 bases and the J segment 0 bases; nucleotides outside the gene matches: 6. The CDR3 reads CASNYGRSSYNEQFF. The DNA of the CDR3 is TGTGCCAGCAACTACGGGAGGAGCTCCTACAATGAGCAGTTCTTC.

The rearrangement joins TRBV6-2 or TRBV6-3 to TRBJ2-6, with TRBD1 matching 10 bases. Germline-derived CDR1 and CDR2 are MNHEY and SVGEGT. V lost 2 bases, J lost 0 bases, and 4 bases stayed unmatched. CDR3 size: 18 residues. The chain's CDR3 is CASSYEDRGSSGANVLTF. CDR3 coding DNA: TGTGCCAGCAGTTACGAGGACAGGGGGTCCTCTGGGGCCAACGTCCTGACTTTC.

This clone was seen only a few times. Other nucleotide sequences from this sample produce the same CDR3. The chain's CDR3 is CASSQATSGRYEQYF. The CDR3 DNA reads as TGTGCCAGCAGCCAAGCCACTAGCGGGAGATACGAGCAGTACTTC. The J gene is TRBJ2-7, the V gene TRBV4-2, with TRBD2 matching over 11 bases. Germline loops: CDR1 LGHNA, CDR2 YNFKEQ. V lost 1 base and J lost 4; bases outside the gene matches: 3. The CDR3 contains 15 residues.

DNA for the CDR3: TGTGCCAGCAGCTTCCCGGGACCGAACACTGAAGCTTTCTTT. As protein: CASSFPGPNTEAFF. The chain carries TRBV5-4 and TRBJ1-1, with a tentative D call TRBD1 (5 bases). The germline CDR1 and CDR2 sequences are SGHNT and YYREEE (reference sequence). The CDR3 loop spans 14 amino acids. V dropped 2 bases and J dropped 1 base, with 9 bases sitting between them. Drawing the rest from reference TRBV5-4 and TRBJ1-1, the complete variable domain is ETGVTQSPTHLIKTRGQQVTLRCSSQSGHNTVSWYQQALGQGPQFIFQYYREEENGRGNFPPRFSGLQFPNYSSELNVNALELDDSALYLCASSFPGPNTEAFFGQGTRLTVV.

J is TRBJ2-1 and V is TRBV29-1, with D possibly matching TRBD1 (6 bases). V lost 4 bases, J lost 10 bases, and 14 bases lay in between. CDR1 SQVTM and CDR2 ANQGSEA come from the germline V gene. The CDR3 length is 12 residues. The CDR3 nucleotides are TGCAGCGTTGGGGGACATAAATCCGAGCAGTTCTTC. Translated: CSVGGHKSEQFF.

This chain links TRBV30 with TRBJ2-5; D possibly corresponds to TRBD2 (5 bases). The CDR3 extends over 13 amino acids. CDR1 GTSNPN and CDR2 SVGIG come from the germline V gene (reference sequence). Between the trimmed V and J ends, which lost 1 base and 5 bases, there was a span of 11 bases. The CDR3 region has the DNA TGTGCCTGGAGTGAGCCGGGGTTGGAGACCCAGTACTTC. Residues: CAWSEPGLETQYF.

CDR3 amino acids: CASSYDSAGPYEQYF. As DNA, the CDR3 is TGTGCCAGCAGCTACGACAGCGCCGGGCCCTACGAGCAGTACTTC. The genes are TRBV9 and TRBJ2-7; D is possibly TRBD1 (5 bases). The CDR3 is made up of 15 amino acids. Germline lookup yields CDR1 SGDLS and CDR2 YYNGEE. The V end was cut by 4 bases, the J end by 2 bases, with 16 bases between.

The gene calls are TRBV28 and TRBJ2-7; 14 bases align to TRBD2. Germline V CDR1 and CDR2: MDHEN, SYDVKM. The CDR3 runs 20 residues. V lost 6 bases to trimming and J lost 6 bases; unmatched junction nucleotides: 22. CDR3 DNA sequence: TGTGCCAGCAGAGTTTCTCCTCAGGGGGAGGGACTAGCGGGAGACTCCGAGCAGTACTTC. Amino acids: CASRVSPQGEGLAGDSEQYF.

The DNA for the CDR3 is TGCGCCAGCGGTCACCCGAGCCAAGATGAGCAGTTCTTC. It codes for CASGHPSQDEQFF. This sequence joins TRBV4-1 and TRBJ2-1; no firm D call. CDR1 and CDR2 from the germline V gene are MGHRA and YSYEKL. The CDR3 loop spans 13 amino acids. V was pared by 8 bases and J by 8 bases, with 16 bases between.

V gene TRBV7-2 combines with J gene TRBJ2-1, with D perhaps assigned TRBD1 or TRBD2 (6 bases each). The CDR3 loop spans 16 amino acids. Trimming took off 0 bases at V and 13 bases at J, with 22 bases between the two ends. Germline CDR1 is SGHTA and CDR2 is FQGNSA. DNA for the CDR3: TGTGCCAGCAGCTTAGCGCCGGGGGCACGGGCGTCCGGCCAGTTCTTC. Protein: CASSLAPGARASGQFF.